This T cell receptor (beta chain) was recovered during a study of blood T cell repertoires in COVID-19. Study-wide context: Researchers got acute and convalescent COVID-19 samples from the United States, Italy and Spain.

Individuals aged roughly 18 to 95 years were recruited from 24 US areas. Cohort 3 recovered donors had two negative PCRs, clearance, or symptom resolution. This CDR3 comprises 13 residues. Germline CDR1 and CDR2: MNHEY and SMNVEV (reference sequence). V dropped 0 bases and J dropped 10; count of bases not matched to a gene: 0. Original methodology: From reference gene primer amplification, estimates of nucleated cell counts were derived. The protocol was immunoSEQ multiplex PCR, while the TCRdb copy is restricted to in-frame clones and leaves out a portion. The D gene and trimming were derived from the DNA, and the V and J assignments and clone size from that table. Here the sample spans roughly 160,000 clones, roughly 80% being singletons.

The specimen was PBMCs or T cells enriched from blood (not recorded which). The rearrangement uses TRBV27 and TRBJ2-1; 10 nucleotides align to TRBD2. The TCR was taken from a woman aged 60 to 75 who had recovered from COVID-19. The CDR3 DNA sequence: TGTGCCAGCAGTTTATCGACTAGCGGGGAGCAGTTCTTC. Encoded protein: CASSLSTSGEQFF.